This T cell receptor (beta chain) was documented in a study of cytomegalovirus exposure and HLA in healthy donors. Study-wide results and caveats: Reported performance of the classifier showed diagnosis of cytomegalovirus status with high specificity and sensitivity.

Measured with immunoSEQ multiplex PCR; TCRdb has only the in-frame clones, and not every one. The table shows 150,000 to 200,000 clones, with 85% occurring only once. V lost 2 bases to trimming and J lost 3 bases, with 7 bases between them. Germline CDR1 reads SEHNR; CDR2 reads FQNEAQ (reference sequence). The CDR3 spans 14 residues. In its sample, this clone was seen once. Its target is unknown. The sequence derives from a man aged 18 to 35 in good health and CMV-seropositive. The specimen was PBMCs. The rearrangement uses TRBV7-9 and TRBJ1-4; unclear D gene. The CDR3 DNA reads TGTGCCAGCAGCTTATCCGGAGCTAATGAAAAACTGTTTTTT. The encoded protein is CASSLSGANEKLFF. The full variable domain, completed using reference TRBV7-9 and TRBJ1-4, is DTGVSQNPRHKITKRGQNVTFRCDPISEHNRLYWYRQTLGQGPEFLTYFQNEAQLEKSRLLSDRFSAERPKGSFSTLEIQRTEQGDSAMYLCASSLSGANEKLFFGSGTQLSVL.